This entry is about one T cell receptor beta chain. Repertoires were generated with immunoSEQ multiplex PCR, while TCRdb's copy carries only in-frame clones and drops some. The sample holds 70,000 to 95,000 clones, roughly 93% seen once. This sample stems from a study of T cell changes during pregnancy in multiple sclerosis. Germline CDR1 and CDR2: KGHSH and LQKENI. The CDR3 consists of 14 residues. V was clipped by 2 bases and J by 7 bases, with 11 bases between them. Sequences were derived from peripheral blood, sampled in the third trimester of pregnancy. The chain links TRBV18 to TRBJ2-2; TRBD1 might be the D (6 bases). This sequence was found in a female donor with multiple sclerosis, enrolled in a pregnancy study. The CDR3 region is CASSPGTSFGELFF. DNA for the CDR3: TGTGCCAGCTCACCAGGGACATCCTTCGGGGAGCTGTTTTTT.